Shown below are 28 T cell receptor beta chains from a single sample sequenced in a study of OX40 agonist ivuxolimab in advanced cancers. Assay used: immunoSEQ multiplex PCR; TCRdb lists only in-frame clones, some missing. Of around 50,000 clones detected, 70% to 90% appear once; the ten largest clones hold less than 0.75%. The material sequenced was CD4+ or CD8+ T cells sorted from blood, taken in a trial of the OX40 agonist ivuxolimab. The receptor set was obtained from an adult with an advanced solid tumor such as melanoma, head and neck, liver or kidney cancer.

V and J are TRBV30 and TRBJ1-1; tentatively, D is TRBD1 (5 bases). The CDR3 covers 14 residues. Germline assignment: CDR1 GTSNPN and CDR2 SVGIG (reference sequence). Trimming took 4 bases from V and 3 from J, leaving 15 bases between them. The CDR3 loop is CAWKGPWGDTEAFF. The CDR3 nucleotides are TGTGCCTGGAAGGGTCCCTGGGGGGACACTGAAGCTTTCTTT.

This clone appeared a single time. This sequence joins TRBV23-1 and TRBJ2-3; 8 bases are shared with TRBD2. TRBV23-1 is marked as an open reading frame, function uncertain. With V trimmed by 2 bases and J by 1 base, 5 bases remained unmatched. The CDR3 extends over 16 amino acids. CDR3 sequence (DNA): TGCGCCAGCAGTCAACCTAGCGGGCTGGGCACAGATACGCAGTATTTT. Its translation: CASSQPSGLGTDTQYF.

This sequence joins TRBV9 and TRBJ2-1; D is ambiguous. The germline V and J ends were trimmed by 4 bases and 7 bases, with 12 bases remaining between them. The germline gives CDR1 SGDLS, CDR2 YYNGEE. This CDR3 region has 13 residues. The CDR3 DNA is TGTGCCAGCAGCCCCTCCGCGCGGAATGAGCAGTTCTTC. Translation gives CASSPSARNEQFF. Drawing the rest from reference TRBV9 and TRBJ2-1, the complete variable domain is DSGVTQTPKHLITATGQRVTLRCSPRSGDLSVYWYQQSLDQGLQFLIQYYNGEERAKGNILERFSAQQFPDLHSELNLSSLELGDSALYFCASSPSARNEQFFGPGTRLTVL.

This clone has more than one count but fewer than ten. This chain connects TRBV2 to TRBJ2-1; 9 bases match TRBD2. This CDR3 has 14 residues. The germline CDR1 and CDR2 sequences are SNHLY and FYNNEI. J was trimmed by 8 bases and V by 4 bases; bases with no gene match: 6. The DNA for the CDR3 is TGTGCCAGCAGTGGGGGACTAGCAGTCGATGAGCAGTTCTTC. Its translation is CASSGGLAVDEQFF.

The CDR3 loop is CASSDGYEQYF. DNA for the CDR3: TGTGCCAGCTCAGACGGGTACGAGCAGTACTTC. The V gene is TRBV18, the J gene TRBJ2-7; D is uncertain. This CDR3 region has 11 residues. Germline CDR1 is KGHSH and CDR2 is LQKENI. V was pared by 5 bases and J by 4 bases, with 6 bases between.

The chain is built from TRBV19 and TRBJ1-2; 9 bases are shared with TRBD1. Trimming cost V 5 bases and J 7 bases; bases outside gene matches: 8. Per germline, CDR1 LNHDA and CDR2 SQIVND (reference sequence). This CDR3 contains 14 residues. The DNA of the CDR3 is TGTGCCAGTAGTTGGGGACAGGGCCGGGGTGGCTACACCTTC. This codes for CASSWGQGRGGYTF.

The table lists this clone with a few counts. The V call is TRBV11-3, the J call TRBJ1-1; D not resolved. Germline CDR1 reads SGHNT; CDR2 reads YENEEA. There are 13 residues in the CDR3. V was pared by 3 bases and J by 3 bases, with 8 bases between. CDR3 bases: TGTGCCAGCAGCTTTGATGGGGACACTGAAGCTTTCTTT. This gives the protein CASSFDGDTEAFF.

The chain is built from TRBV5-1 and TRBJ2-7, with 12 bases lining up with TRBD2. The CDR3 has 15 residues. Germline-derived CDR1 and CDR2 are SGHRS and YFSETQ. J was trimmed by 6 bases and V by 5 bases; bases with no gene match: 9. The CDR3 loop reads CASSPTSGRTTEQYF. The DNA of the CDR3 is TGCGCCAGCAGTCCCACTAGCGGGAGGACTACCGAGCAGTACTTC.

This CDR3 reads CASSGLAGRYEQYF. In DNA form, the CDR3 reads TGTGCCAGCAGCGGTCTAGCGGGTCGGTACGAGCAGTACTTC. V gene TRBV11-2 combines with J gene TRBJ2-7; 8 bases line up with TRBD2. J was trimmed by 4 bases and V by 5 bases; bases with no gene match: 7. The CDR3 covers 14 residues. Germline CDR1 and CDR2: SGHAT and FQNNGV.

This chain connects TRBV28 to TRBJ1-4; no reliable D call. The CDR3 consists of 15 residues. Germline V gives CDR1 MDHEN, CDR2 SYDVKM. Deletions cut 1 base from V and 4 bases from J, with 10 bases between. CDR3 amino acids: CASSLSEAHNEKLFF. CDR3 coding DNA: TGTGCCAGCAGTTTATCGGAGGCCCATAATGAAAAACTGTTTTTT. The full variable domain, its missing parts supplied by reference TRBV28 and TRBJ1-4, is DVKVTQSSRYLVKRTGEKVFLECVQDMDHENMFWYRQDPGLGLRLIYFSYDVKMKEKGDIPEGYSVSREKKERFSLILESASTNQTSMYLCASSLSEAHNEKLFFGSGTQLSVL.

The rearrangement links TRBV19 to TRBJ2-7, with 10 positions matching TRBD2. Looked up from germline, CDR1 is LNHDA and CDR2 is SQIVND (reference sequence). The CDR3 has 16 residues. The ends lost 5 bases at V and 3 bases at J; junction bases unmatched: 10. The CDR3 region has the DNA TGTGCCAGTAGTCCCTCATCTAGCGGGAGACTCTACGAGCAGTACTTC. Translation: CASSPSSSGRLYEQYF.

Here the CDR3 reads CAQGVGTGELFF. The DNA for the CDR3 is TGTGCCCAGGGGGTAGGCACCGGGGAGCTGTTTTTT. The gene calls are TRBV6-1 and TRBJ2-2, with 7 positions matching TRBD1. Germline V CDR1 and CDR2: MNHNS, SASEGT. Trimming at V came to 11 bases and at J to 4 bases, leaving 4 bases not matched to a gene. This CDR3 has 12 amino acids.

This clone was detected a few times. The rearrangement links TRBV28 to TRBJ1-6; D remains unclear. This CDR3 comprises 12 residues. Germline CDR1 is MDHEN and CDR2 is SYDVKM. V lost 6 bases and J lost 12, with 12 bases in between. The CDR3 DNA reads TGTGCCAGCAGGACGGCCGAGGGACCCCTCCACTTT. Residues: CASRTAEGPLHF.

V and J are TRBV11-2 and TRBJ2-4; 12 nucleotides align to TRBD2. The CDR3 extends over 17 amino acids. CDR1 and CDR2 (germline): SGHAT, FQNNGV. Trimming cost V 5 bases and J 0 bases; bases outside gene matches: 5. The CDR3 nucleotides are TGTGCCAGCAGCCGGAGGACTAGCGGGATAGCCAAAAACATTCAGTACTTC. It codes for CASSRRTSGIAKNIQYF.

The chain joins TRBV28 to TRBJ2-3; D not certain. CDR3 length: 14 amino acids. Trimming shortened V by 6 bases and J by 0 bases, and 10 bases separated the two germline ends. Per germline, CDR1 MDHEN and CDR2 SYDVKM. The CDR3 DNA reads TGTGCCAGCAGGTCTCTTTGGAGCACAGATACGCAGTATTTT. It is translated as CASRSLWSTDTQYF.

The chain uses TRBV15 and TRBJ2-7, with D uncertain. V was cut by 3 bases and J by 6 bases, with 9 bases left in between. The CDR3 is made up of 12 amino acids. Per the germline V gene, CDR1 is LNHNV and CDR2 is YYDKDF (reference sequence). The CDR3, as DNA: TGTGCCACCAGCAGTCCCTGGTCCGAGCAGTACTTC. Translation gives CATSSPWSEQYF.

The chain links TRBV5-6 to TRBJ2-6; the D gene could be TRBD1 or TRBD2 (5 bases each). The CDR3 is 16 amino acids. CDR1 is SGHDT, CDR2 YYEEEE, per germline. Trimming removed 3 bases from V and 4 bases from J, with 14 bases in between. CDR3: CASSWGMETGANVLTF. CDR3 bases: TGTGCCAGCAGCTGGGGGATGGAGACAGGGGCCAACGTCCTGACTTTC.

V and J are TRBV16 and TRBJ2-3; the match to TRBD2 covers 10 bases. Germline CDR1 is KGHSY and CDR2 is FQNENV. Unmatched junction bases numbered 3, after V lost 4 bases and J lost 2 bases. CDR3 size: 15 residues. CDR3 amino acids: CASSLTSGTTDTQYF. CDR3 nucleotide sequence: TGTGCCAGCAGCCTTACTAGCGGGACCACAGATACGCAGTATTTT.

V is TRBV7-8 and J is TRBJ1-2; D is ambiguous. The V gene lost 1 base and the J gene lost 8 bases, with 17 bases spanning the gap. Germline loops: CDR1 SGHVS, CDR2 FQNEAQ. The CDR3 has 15 amino acids. DNA of the CDR3: TGTGCCAGCAGCTTAGGCGATTGGACGCCCGGGGGCTACACCTTC. Its protein product is CASSLGDWTPGGYTF.

The rearrangement uses TRBV27 and TRBJ1-4; perhaps TRBD1 as D (5 bases). Germline V lookup: CDR1 MNHEY, CDR2 SMNVEV (reference sequence). Trimming took off 6 bases at V and 7 bases at J, with 15 bases between the two ends. This CDR3 has 14 amino acids. DNA of the CDR3: TGTGCCAGCAGGCAGGGACCAGGGAGTGAAAAACTGTTTTTT. It translates to CASRQGPGSEKLFF.

CDR3 in amino acids: CASSEGAAGYEQYF. CDR3 coding DNA: TGTGCCAGCAGTGAAGGGGCAGCAGGTTACGAGCAGTACTTC. V is TRBV6-1 and J is TRBJ2-7, with D unclear. Germline V gives CDR1 MNHNS, CDR2 SASEGT. The CDR3 consists of 14 residues. Trimming took off 1 base at V and 4 bases at J, with 11 bases between the two ends.

The rearrangement uses TRBV15 and TRBJ2-5; D may correspond to TRBD1 or TRBD2 (5 bases each). The CDR3 sequence is 14 residues long. Looked up from germline, CDR1 is LNHNV and CDR2 is YYDKDF (reference sequence). Trimming shortened V by 1 base and J by 5 bases, and 11 bases separated the two germline ends. DNA of the CDR3: TGTGCCACCAGCAGAGCTCCAGGGAGTGAGACCCAGTACTTC. Translated, it gives CATSRAPGSETQYF. Using reference TRBV15 and TRBJ2-5 for the parts outside the CDR3, the full variable domain is DAMVIQNPRYQVTQFGKPVTLSCSQTLNHNVMYWYQQKSSQAPKLLFHYYDKDFNNEADTPDNFQSRRPNTSFCFLDIRSPGLGDTAMYLCATSRAPGSETQYFGPGTRLLVL.

The rearrangement joins TRBV10-3 to TRBJ2-3; 10 positions agree with TRBD2. Germline V gene sequence: CDR1 ENHRY, CDR2 SYGVKD. Losses at the gene ends were 10 bases for V and 6 bases for J; bases not matched to a gene: 10. The CDR3 extends over 14 amino acids. CDR3 nucleotide sequence: TGTGCCACGCAGGGACTAGCGACTGCCGATACGCAGTATTTT. Residues: CATQGLATADTQYF.

This sequence joins TRBV5-1 and TRBJ2-6, with TRBD2 matching over 9 bases. This CDR3 contains 16 residues. After removal of 8 bases from V and 0 bases from J, the junction contained 6 bases not matched to a gene. Germline V lookup: CDR1 SGHRS, CDR2 YFSETQ. CDR3 amino acids: CASGLAGSSGANVLTF. CDR3 DNA: TGCGCCAGTGGGCTAGCGGGGTCCTCTGGGGCCAACGTCCTGACTTTC.

J is TRBJ1-5 and V is TRBV7-2; D is uncertain. CDR3 length: 15 amino acids. CDR1 and CDR2 (germline): SGHTA, FQGNSA. With 1 base removed from V and 0 bases from J, the gap between germline ends came to 7 bases. The chain's CDR3 is CASSLGTNSNQPQHF. In DNA form, the CDR3 reads TGTGCCAGCAGCTTAGGGACTAATAGCAATCAGCCCCAGCATTTT. Full variable domain (missing parts from reference TRBV7-2 and TRBJ1-5): GAGVSQSPSNKVTEKGKDVELRCDPISGHTALYWYRQSLGQGLEFLIYFQGNSAPDKSGLPSDRFSAERTGGSVSTLTIQRTQQEDSAVYLCASSLGTNSNQPQHFGDGTRLSIL.

The gene calls are TRBV10-2 and TRBJ2-1, with 7 bases that match TRBD1. Per the germline V gene, CDR1 is WSHSY and CDR2 is SAAADI. The ends lost 10 bases at V and 5 bases at J; junction bases unmatched: 8. The CDR3 runs to 13 residues. The DNA of the CDR3 is TGCGCCACCAGGGACAGTTTTAACAATGAGCAGTTCTTC. Protein: CATRDSFNNEQFF.

The chain uses TRBV27 and TRBJ2-7; 9 bases map to TRBD2. CDR1 and CDR2 (germline): MNHEY, SMNVEV (reference sequence). CDR3 length equals 13 residues. V lost 3 bases, J lost 9 bases, and 6 bases stayed unmatched. The DNA for the CDR3 is TGTGCCAGCAGTTTGCGGGAGGGGGACGGGCAGTACTTC. It encodes CASSLREGDGQYF.

This clone is a singleton in its sample. The chain is built from TRBV7-2 and TRBJ2-7, with 8 bases fitting TRBD2. CDR1 is SGHTA and CDR2 is FQGNSA in the germline V gene. CDR3 size: 16 residues. Losses at the gene ends were 0 bases for V and 7 bases for J; bases not matched to a gene: 11. In DNA form, the CDR3 reads TGTGCCAGCAGCTTAGCCCAGACTAGCGTCCCTGGGGAGCAGTACTTC. Translation: CASSLAQTSVPGEQYF.